The 24 T cell receptor beta chains given below trace back to one sample, sequenced in a study of blood T cell repertoires in COVID-19. Using immunoSEQ multiplex PCR, the repertoire was profiled, and TCRdb retains in-frame clones only, with some absent. The profile covers around 700,000 clones, with 90% appearing a single time and approximately 0.25% taken by the ten largest. Sequencing was done on a sample of peripheral blood. The source of these receptors is a woman aged 18-35 years with acute or convalescent COVID-19.

The chain couples TRBV28 to TRBJ1-5, with 7 bases identical to TRBD1. From germline, CDR1 is MDHEN and CDR2 SYDVKM. This CDR3 is built from 16 residues. V was clipped by 7 bases and J by 1 base; unmatched bases: 10. The CDR3 sequence: CASTQTTGLSNQPQHF. CDR3 bases: TGTGCCAGCACCCAAACGACAGGGTTAAGCAATCAGCCCCAGCATTTT.

The chain couples TRBV5-1 to TRBJ2-5; the match to TRBD1 covers 7 bases. The CDR3 is 16 amino acids. Germline CDR1 and CDR2: SGHRS and YFSETQ. The trim removed 0 bases at V and 2 bases at J, leaving 7 bases unmatched. For the CDR3, the DNA is TGCGCCAGCAGCTTGGCCGGGGCAGGGGGTCAAGAGACCCAGTACTTC. Translating it yields CASSLAGAGGQETQYF.

The V and J genes are TRBV4-3 and TRBJ2-7; the D gene is possibly TRBD1 (6 bases). CDR1 is LGHNA, CDR2 YSLEER, per germline. The V gene lost 1 base and the J gene lost 1 base, with 14 bases spanning the gap. This CDR3 contains 16 residues. CDR3: CASSQGLQGGSYEQYF. The CDR3 nucleotides read TGCGCCAGCAGCCAAGGCTTACAGGGTGGATCCTACGAGCAGTACTTC.

The rearrangement joins TRBV5-1 to TRBJ2-7; 9 bases map to TRBD1. After removal of 3 bases from V and 2 bases from J, the junction contained 3 bases not matched to a gene. Germline V gene lookup returns CDR1 SGHRS and CDR2 YFSETQ. CDR3 length: 14 residues. For the CDR3, the DNA is TGCGCCAGCAGCTGGGGGACAGGGCCCTACGAGCAGTACTTC. Its translation: CASSWGTGPYEQYF. Drawing the rest from reference TRBV5-1 and TRBJ2-7, the complete variable domain is KAGVTQTPRYLIKTRGQQVTLSCSPISGHRSVSWYQQTPGQGLQFLFEYFSETQRNKGNFPGRFSGRQFSNSRSEMNVSTLELGDSALYLCASSWGTGPYEQYFGPGTRLTVT.

The chain employs TRBV5-1 and TRBJ2-7; the match to TRBD1 covers 9 bases. Looked up from germline, CDR1 is SGHRS and CDR2 is YFSETQ. The CDR3 spans 17 residues. The ends lost 0 bases at V and 5 bases at J; junction bases unmatched: 12. CDR3 coding DNA: TGCGCCAGCAGCTTGGGCGGGACAGGGTCCATGAGCGACGAGCAGTACTTC. Protein product: CASSLGGTGSMSDEQYF. The full variable domain, in which reference TRBV5-1 and TRBJ2-7 provide the parts outside the CDR3, is KAGVTQTPRYLIKTRGQQVTLSCSPISGHRSVSWYQQTPGQGLQFLFEYFSETQRNKGNFPGRFSGRQFSNSRSEMNVSTLELGDSALYLCASSLGGTGSMSDEQYFGPGTRLTVT.

The V gene is TRBV24-1, the J gene TRBJ2-1; TRBD2 aligns across 10 bases. Germline V lookup: CDR1 KGHDR, CDR2 SFDVKD. This CDR3 spans 16 amino acids. Losses at the gene ends were 4 bases for V and 7 bases for J; bases not matched to a gene: 9. The CDR3 spells CATSDQSGGAVNEQFF. DNA of the CDR3: TGTGCCACCAGTGACCAAAGCGGGGGGGCCGTGAATGAGCAGTTCTTC.

The chain recombines TRBV9 with TRBJ2-1; 7 bases map to TRBD2. The CDR3 runs to 15 residues. The V and J ends lost 0 bases and 8 bases, in that order; junction bases with no gene match: 8. Germline V gives CDR1 SGDLS, CDR2 YYNGEE. In DNA, the CDR3 is TGTGCCAGCAGCGTAGAGCGGGGCCGGGTGGATGAGCAGTTCTTC. Protein product: CASSVERGRVDEQFF.

The chain is built from TRBV12-3 or TRBV12-4 and TRBJ1-2; D perhaps matches TRBD1 (6 bases). The CDR3 loop spans 13 amino acids. The germline V and J ends were trimmed by 5 bases and 3 bases, with 10 bases remaining between them. DNA for the CDR3: TGTGCCAGCAGTACACAGGGAGACTATGGCTACACCTTC. Protein product: CASSTQGDYGYTF.

The chain uses TRBV5-6 and TRBJ1-5, with a tentative D call TRBD1 (5 bases). V was cut by 2 bases and J by 0 bases, with 9 bases left in between. Germline V gives CDR1 SGHDT, CDR2 YYEEEE. The CDR3 is 15 amino acids. CDR3 sequence: CASSFAGLSNQPQHF. The CDR3 DNA sequence: TGTGCCAGCAGCTTTGCAGGGCTTAGCAATCAGCCCCAGCATTTT.

The V call is TRBV7-6, the J call TRBJ1-1, with 10 bases matching TRBD1. The CDR3 has 16 amino acids. Germline trimming cut 1 base from V and 4 bases from J; bases unmatched to any gene: 6. The germline gives CDR1 SGHVS, CDR2 FNYEAQ. CDR3 protein: CASSLEPWTGGTEAFF. CDR3 DNA: TGTGCCAGCAGCTTAGAGCCCTGGACAGGGGGCACTGAAGCTTTCTTT.

The chain links TRBV19 to TRBJ1-5, with 9 bases aligning to TRBD1. CDR1 and CDR2 (germline): LNHDA, SQIVND (reference sequence). V lost 8 bases, J lost 5 bases, and 7 bases stayed unmatched. CDR3 length: 14 residues. The CDR3 DNA is TGTGCCAGTCGACGACAGGGGGGGGATCAGCCCCAGCATTTT. This translates into CASRRQGGDQPQHF.

This chain joins TRBV6-5 and TRBJ1-1; no reliable D call. Trimming pared 3 bases from V and 3 bases from J, leaving 8 bases between. This CDR3 contains 13 residues. Germline V lookup: CDR1 MNHEY, CDR2 SVGAGI. The CDR3 loop is CASSYGRDTEAFF. In DNA, the CDR3 is TGTGCCAGCAGTTATGGGAGGGACACTGAAGCTTTCTTT.

This clone has a single count. The V call is TRBV7-9, the J call TRBJ1-1, with TRBD1 as a possible D gene (5 bases). CDR1 is SEHNR, CDR2 FQNEAQ, per germline (reference sequence). Between the trimmed V and J ends, which lost 6 bases and 9 bases, there was a span of 14 bases. The CDR3 length is 12 residues. The CDR3: CASRIAQGKAFF. In nucleotides, the CDR3 is TGTGCCAGCAGGATAGCCCAGGGTAAAGCTTTCTTT.

The chain links TRBV7-9 to TRBJ1-2, with 7 bases matching TRBD1. Germline V gene lookup returns CDR1 SEHNR and CDR2 FQNEAQ (reference sequence). The V segment lost 5 bases and the J segment 2 bases; nucleotides outside the gene matches: 14. This CDR3 has 17 residues. The CDR3 sequence is CASSPHIRTGVNYGYTF. CDR3 DNA sequence: TGTGCCAGCAGCCCCCACATCCGAACAGGGGTGAACTATGGCTACACCTTC.

The chain couples TRBV5-1 to TRBJ2-7; 7 nucleotides align to TRBD2. V shed 6 bases and J 5 bases; nucleotides not matched to a gene: 5. This CDR3 is built from 12 residues. The germline V gene encodes CDR1 SGHRS and CDR2 YFSETQ. The CDR3 sequence: CASTWGGNEQYF. As DNA, the CDR3 is TGCGCCAGCACCTGGGGGGGAAACGAGCAGTACTTC.

The gene calls are TRBV11-2 and TRBJ2-3, with D perhaps matching TRBD2 (5 bases). V was shortened by 7 bases and J by 2 bases, with 19 bases between the two germline ends. Germline V gives CDR1 SGHAT, CDR2 FQNNGV. The CDR3 totals 16 residues. CDR3 sequence (DNA): TGTGCCAGCACCGAAAGCCGAGCGGACTCCACAGATACGCAGTATTTT. Protein product: CASTESRADSTDTQYF.

The rearrangement links TRBV1 to TRBJ2-1; the DNA was not compared with TRBD2, the D call given in the table. TRBV1 is a documented pseudogene. This CDR3 region has 17 residues. This CDR3 is CTSSQAEAKPLDNEQFF. As DNA, the CDR3 is TGCACCAGCAGCCAAGCGGAAGCGAAGCCACTGGACAATGAGCAGTTCTTC.

A single count supports this clone. The chain employs TRBV7-9 and TRBJ2-1; D is possibly TRBD2 (5 bases). Germline CDR1 is SEHNR and CDR2 is FQNEAQ (reference sequence). Between the trimmed V and J ends, which lost 4 bases and 6 bases, there was a span of 16 bases. The CDR3 consists of 15 residues. The CDR3 sequence: CASSYSSRVGNEQFF. In nucleotides, the CDR3 is TGTGCCAGCAGCTATTCGTCGAGGGTCGGCAATGAGCAGTTCTTC.

Comment on this clone: The sample holds other DNA sequences that translate to the same CDR3. The rearrangement uses TRBV29-1 and TRBJ1-1, with unresolved D. The length of the CDR3 is 11 residues. Trimming pared 4 bases from V and 2 bases from J, leaving 5 bases between. Germline CDR1 and CDR2: SQVTM and ANQGSEA. The CDR3 here is CSVARNTEAFF. Written as DNA, the CDR3 is TGCAGCGTTGCCAGAAACACTGAAGCTTTCTTT.

J is TRBJ1-3 and V is TRBV7-2; D might be TRBD1 (6 bases). The CDR3 consists of 15 residues. Trimming took off 2 bases at V and 3 bases at J, with 11 bases between the two ends. Germline values: CDR1 SGHTA, CDR2 FQGNSA. CDR3 in amino acids: CASSLQQGVGNTIYF. The DNA of the CDR3 is TGTGCCAGCAGCTTACAACAGGGTGTTGGAAACACCATATATTTT.

This chain links TRBV14 with TRBJ1-2, with unresolved D. The length of the CDR3 is 12 residues. Germline CDR1 is SGHDN and CDR2 is FVKESK. V was clipped by 6 bases and J by 6 bases, with 11 bases between them. The CDR3: CASSFDGDGYTF. DNA for the CDR3: TGTGCCAGCAGTTTCGACGGGGATGGCTACACCTTC.

CDR3 nucleotides: TGTGCCAGCAGCTTTTTCGGCGGGAAGGCAGATACGCAGTATTTT. Amino acids: CASSFFGGKADTQYF. The chain joins TRBV13 to TRBJ2-3; the D gene is possibly TRBD2 (6 bases). The germline V gene has CDR1 PRHDT and CDR2 FYEKMQ (reference sequence). Trimming took off 3 bases at V and 4 bases at J, with 14 bases between the two ends. This CDR3 spans 15 amino acids.

The gene calls are TRBV10-3 and TRBJ1-2, with 7 bases identical to TRBD1. With V trimmed by 6 bases and J by 8 bases, 9 bases remained unmatched. CDR1 is ENHRY and CDR2 is SYGVKD in the germline V gene. The CDR3 loop spans 13 amino acids. This CDR3 is CAIRRQGKGGYTF. For the CDR3, the DNA is TGTGCCATCAGACGACAGGGTAAAGGAGGCTACACCTTC.

The gene calls are TRBV10-3 and TRBJ2-7; D possibly corresponds to TRBD1 (5 bases). V lost 0 bases and J lost 2, with 8 bases in between. This CDR3 spans 14 amino acids. Looked up from germline, CDR1 is ENHRY and CDR2 is SYGVKD. In DNA form, the CDR3 reads TGTGCCATCAGTGAGTCGACAGCCCCCTACGAGCAGTACTTC. This sequence encodes CAISESTAPYEQYF.